One and the same sample provided the 8 T cell receptor beta chains below, sequenced in a study of T cells in Graves' hyperthyroidism and ophthalmopathy (dated by TCRdb to about 2019). Library method: multiplex PCR. Sequencing was carried out with an Illumina HiSeq 2000. TCR beta CDR3 regions were amplified from RNA transcripts. The TCR CDR3 was subjected to a first round of RT-PCR using the HTBI primer set and the Qiagen OneStep RT-PCR kit. TCRdb reprocessed the public reads (quality trimming at Q25 with fastp, clone calling with MiXCR) and kept in-frame beta chains. Each entry merges the rows of one CDR3 protein and shows their most common DNA and genes. The sample profile shows 500,000 to 750,000 distinct CDR3 sequences; around 14% of them were found once. Over 6% of the sample belongs to the ten largest clones. The sample taken for sequencing was blood. The origin of the receptors is a woman aged 18 to 35 with Graves' ophthalmopathy.

V and J are TRBV2 and TRBJ2-7, with TRBD1 matching 10 bases. CDR3 size: 14 residues. Unmatched junction bases numbered 6, after V lost 8 bases and J lost 2 bases. Looked up from germline, CDR1 is SNHLY and CDR2 is FYNNEI. The CDR3 DNA sequence: TGTGCCAGCCTTTCGACAGGGGGCCCCTACGAGCAGTACTTC. Translation: CASLSTGGPYEQYF.

The V and J genes are TRBV5-6 and TRBJ2-5, with 13 positions matching TRBD2. With V trimmed by 4 bases and J by 3 bases, 6 bases remained unmatched. The CDR3 contains 16 residues. CDR1 and CDR2 (germline): SGHDT, YYEEEE. CDR3: CASSTPGLAGKETQYF. Here the CDR3 DNA reads TGTGCCAGCAGCACACCGGGACTAGCGGGGAAAGAGACCCAGTACTTC.

This clonotype was detected many times. The V call is TRBV29-1, the J call TRBJ2-2, with 11 bases lining up with TRBD2. CDR3 length: 15 amino acids. V lost 6 bases to trimming and J lost 4 bases; unmatched junction nucleotides: 7. CDR1 and CDR2 (germline): SQVTM, ANQGSEA. This CDR3 reads CSVFGTSGFTGELFF. CDR3 sequence (DNA): TGCAGCGTCTTCGGGACTAGCGGTTTCACCGGGGAGCTGTTTTTT.

Ten or more counts support this clonotype. V and J are TRBV3-1 and TRBJ2-1, with TRBD2 as a possible D gene (5 bases). The V end lost 1 base, the J end lost 3 bases, and 7 bases lay between the germline ends. The CDR3 spans 14 residues. From germline, CDR1 is LGHDT and CDR2 YNNKEL (reference sequence). The CDR3 loop reads CASSQGRDYNEQFF. In DNA, the CDR3 is TGTGCCAGCAGCCAAGGTCGGGACTACAATGAGCAGTTCTTC.

The V gene is TRBV19, the J gene TRBJ2-7; TRBD2 agrees at 8 bases. This CDR3 comprises 14 residues. The germline V gene encodes CDR1 LNHDA and CDR2 SQIVND (reference sequence). The V segment lost 6 bases and the J segment 0 bases; nucleotides outside the gene matches: 4. DNA of the CDR3: TGTGCCAGTAGCGAGAGCGGGAGCTCCTACGAGCAGTACTTC. Amino acid sequence: CASSESGSSYEQYF.

This clonotype appeared many times. The V call is TRBV30, the J call TRBJ2-1; D uncertain. The germline V gene encodes CDR1 GTSNPN and CDR2 SVGIG (reference sequence). Trimming pared 3 bases from V and 4 bases from J, leaving 7 bases between. This CDR3 region has 12 residues. The CDR3 region is CAWRGQYNEQFF. The CDR3 nucleotides are TGTGCCTGGAGAGGCCAATACAATGAGCAGTTCTTC. The full variable domain, completed using reference TRBV30 and TRBJ2-1, is SQTIHQWPATLVQPVGSPLSLECTVEGTSNPNLYWYRQAAGRGLQLLFYSVGIGQISSEVPQNLSASRPQDRQFILSSKKLLLSDSGFYLCAWRGQYNEQFFGPGTRLTVL.

The V call is TRBV6-4, the J call TRBJ2-1; 7 positions agree with TRBD2. The CDR3 runs 13 residues. Germline trimming cut 3 bases from V and 8 bases from J; bases unmatched to any gene: 4. Germline V lookup: CDR1 MRHNA, CDR2 SNTAGT. CDR3 bases: TGTGCCAGCAGTGAAGGTGGGGGGGATGAGCAGTTCTTC. Amino acids: CASSEGGGDEQFF.

In its sample, this clonotype was seen a few times. This rearrangement joins TRBV12-3 or TRBV12-4 to TRBJ1-4; TRBD1 matches 7 bases. With 4 bases clipped from V and 5 bases from J, the junction kept 7 bases outside the gene matches. This CDR3 has 15 amino acids. The CDR3 region is CASSYMQGENEKLFF. CDR3 sequence (DNA): TGTGCCAGCAGTTACATGCAGGGGGAGAATGAAAAACTGTTTTTT.